This T cell receptor beta chain was profiled in a study of monozygotic twins with inflammatory bowel disease. Investigators pulled total RNA out of whole blood and did not sort T cells. TCRdb re-analyzed the 5' RACE reads; it lists each CDR3 protein once, without DNA. The sample spans over 100,000 distinct CDR3 sequences; the ten largest clones claim 9.5% to 15%. Germline CDR1 and CDR2: MNHEY and SMNVEV (reference sequence). The CDR3 covers 15 residues. Material for sequencing was blood. J is TRBJ1-5 and V is TRBV27. The sequence was collected from a human donor with ulcerative colitis or Crohn's disease, or a healthy co-twin of an affected twin (not recorded which). CDR3 sequence: CASSRQRGGRGPQHF.